One and the same sample provided the 16 T cell receptor beta chains below, sequenced in a study of graft-versus-host responses after intestinal transplantation. Their recognized antigens are unknown. Sequencing used immunoSEQ multiplex PCR; TCRdb keeps in-frame clones, though not all of them. The sample yields 62,000 or so clones, roughly 90% seen once. This material consisted of unstimulated CD8+ T cells sorted from spleen or lymph node cells, taken before transplant. These receptors were taken from a human donor who was the organ donor for an intestinal transplant.

The chain carries TRBV15 and TRBJ2-3; possibly TRBD2 for D (5 bases). The CDR3 length is 18 residues. The V and J ends lost 1 base and 4 bases respectively, with 21 bases between them. Germline assignment: CDR1 LNHNV and CDR2 YYDKDF (reference sequence). CDR3 nucleotides: TGTGCCACCAGCAGAGCCCCCCCCGACTCTAGCAGCTCAGATACGCAGTATTTT. This gives the protein CATSRAPPDSSSSDTQYF.

CDR3 DNA sequence: TGCGCCAGCAGCCAAGATTGGGGACAGGGAGGAGAAAAACTGTTTTTT. Amino acids: CASSQDWGQGGEKLFF. The chain combines TRBV4-3 with TRBJ1-4, with 9 bases that match TRBD1. The length of the CDR3 is 16 residues. V gave up 0 bases and J gave up 8 bases; unmatched junction bases: 7. Germline assignment: CDR1 LGHNA and CDR2 YSLEER.

The V call is TRBV7-9, the J call TRBJ2-5, with D possibly matching TRBD2 (6 bases). Germline V lookup: CDR1 SEHNR, CDR2 FQNEAQ (reference sequence). The CDR3 runs 16 residues. Trimming shortened V by 0 bases and J by 5 bases, and 16 bases separated the two germline ends. The CDR3, as DNA: TGTGCCAGCAGCTTAGCCTGGGGAGGTAGCTTTGAGACCCAGTACTTC. It codes for CASSLAWGGSFETQYF.

This chain joins TRBV5-6 and TRBJ2-1; 9 nucleotides agree with TRBD2. Germline V gene lookup returns CDR1 SGHDT and CDR2 YYEEEE. The CDR3 spans 15 residues. Trimming at V came to 5 bases and at J to 3 bases, leaving 6 bases not matched to a gene. The CDR3 sequence is CASSLAGALYNEQFF. The CDR3 DNA reads as TGTGCCAGCAGTTTAGCGGGAGCGCTCTACAATGAGCAGTTCTTC. Drawing the rest from reference TRBV5-6 and TRBJ2-1, the complete variable domain is DAGVTQSPTHLIKTRGQQVTLRCSPKSGHDTVSWYQQALGQGPQFIFQYYEEEERQRGNFPDRFSGHQFPNYSSELNVNALLLGDSALYLCASSLAGALYNEQFFGPGTRLTVL.

The V gene is TRBV6-4, the J gene TRBJ2-1; 8 bases line up with TRBD2. V lost 2 bases to trimming and J lost 0 bases; unmatched junction nucleotides: 0. Germline values: CDR1 MRHNA, CDR2 SNTAGT. This CDR3 is built from 15 residues. CDR3 bases: TGTGCCAGCAGTGACGGGACTAGCTCCTACAATGAGCAGTTCTTC. Its translation: CASSDGTSSYNEQFF.

The rearrangement uses TRBV10-1 and TRBJ2-3; 9 positions match TRBD2. With 3 bases clipped from V and 5 bases from J, the junction kept 12 bases outside the gene matches. The CDR3 is made up of 17 amino acids. Germline CDR1 is WNHNN and CDR2 is SYGVQD (reference sequence). The CDR3 loop reads CASSDRREGFQGDTQYF. In DNA form, the CDR3 reads TGCGCCAGCAGTGACCGGCGGGAGGGATTCCAGGGAGATACGCAGTATTTT.

This chain uses TRBV13 with TRBJ2-5; 7 nucleotides match TRBD1. V shed 5 bases, J shed 14 bases, and the junction held 20 bases outside the gene matches. In germline, CDR1 is PRHDT, CDR2 FYEKMQ (reference sequence). The CDR3 is 15 amino acids. DNA for the CDR3: TGTGCCAGCAGCGAGACGAGGGGGCGTAACCCCACCCGCTACTTC. It is translated as CASSETRGRNPTRYF.

V is TRBV14 and J is TRBJ2-1; 10 bases are a match to TRBD2. The ends lost 1 base at V and 7 bases at J; junction bases unmatched: 10. Germline V gene data show CDR1 as SGHDN and CDR2 as FVKESK. The CDR3 loop spans 17 amino acids. The CDR3 DNA reads as TGTGCCAGCAGCCAAGGATTCGGACTAGCGGACTTTAATGAGCAGTTCTTC. This translates into CASSQGFGLADFNEQFF.

The chain joins TRBV27 to TRBJ2-4; maybe TRBD2 (6 bases). The V and J ends lost 3 bases and 0 bases respectively, with 9 bases between them. This CDR3 is built from 15 residues. CDR1 is MNHEY and CDR2 is SMNVEV in the germline V gene (reference sequence). CDR3 DNA: TGTGCCAGCAGTTTTGGAGGGCTAGCCAAAAACATTCAGTACTTC. Amino acid sequence: CASSFGGLAKNIQYF.

The V call is TRBV6-6, the J call TRBJ2-1; 7 bases agree with TRBD2. This CDR3 has 14 amino acids. V lost 4 bases to trimming and J lost 6 bases; unmatched junction nucleotides: 6. The germline gives CDR1 MNHNY, CDR2 SVGAGI (reference sequence). CDR3: CASSLAGAGNEQFF. The CDR3 nucleotides read TGTGCCAGCAGTTTGGCGGGAGCGGGCAATGAGCAGTTCTTC.

The genes are TRBV28 and TRBJ1-1; the D is unclear. The germline V gene has CDR1 MDHEN and CDR2 SYDVKM. V lost 6 bases to trimming and J lost 6 bases, with 8 bases between them. This CDR3 region has 11 residues. This chain's CDR3 is CASRQISEAFF. The CDR3, as DNA: TGTGCCAGCAGGCAGATTTCTGAAGCTTTCTTT.

The chain has TRBV7-8 and TRBJ1-5; tentatively, D is TRBD1 (6 bases). The CDR3 sequence is 15 residues long. Per the germline V gene, CDR1 is SGHVS and CDR2 is FQNEAQ. Deletions cut 8 bases from V and 3 bases from J, with 17 bases between. CDR3 in DNA: TGTGCCAGCCGGCCAGGGGAAAGGGACAATCAGCCCCAGCATTTT. Protein product: CASRPGERDNQPQHF.

The V call is TRBV19, the J call TRBJ1-3; 8 nucleotides line up with TRBD1. Germline-derived CDR1 and CDR2 are LNHDA and SQIVND (reference sequence). The V gene end was trimmed by 4 bases and the J gene end by 0 bases; junction bases not matched to a gene: 5. The length of the CDR3 is 16 residues. CDR3 in DNA: TGTGCCAGTAGTACTGGACAGGGCTTCTCTGGAAACACCATATATTTT. Its protein is CASSTGQGFSGNTIYF.

This chain joins TRBV7-9 and TRBJ1-2, with TRBD1 identical over 8 bases. The CDR3 is 13 amino acids. Unmatched junction bases numbered 4, after V lost 5 bases and J lost 5 bases. In germline, CDR1 is SEHNR, CDR2 FQNEAQ (reference sequence). This CDR3 is CASSADRGYGYTF. CDR3 DNA sequence: TGTGCCAGCAGCGCTGACAGGGGATATGGCTACACCTTC.

This chain connects TRBV9 to TRBJ2-3; D might be TRBD2 (5 bases). Germline-derived CDR1 and CDR2 are SGDLS and YYNGEE. The CDR3 spans 16 residues. V gave up 0 bases and J gave up 0 bases, with 11 bases separating them. CDR3 nucleotides: TGTGCCAGCAGCGTAGCCTCTAGCCCTAGCACAGATACGCAGTATTTT. It encodes CASSVASSPSTDTQYF. Full variable domain (missing parts from reference TRBV9 and TRBJ2-3): DSGVTQTPKHLITATGQRVTLRCSPRSGDLSVYWYQQSLDQGLQFLIQYYNGEERAKGNILERFSAQQFPDLHSELNLSSLELGDSALYFCASSVASSPSTDTQYFGPGTRLTVL.

The rearrangement joins TRBV13 to TRBJ2-1; D gene unclear. CDR3 length equals 12 residues. Germline CDR1 and CDR2: PRHDT and FYEKMQ (reference sequence). The V end lost 0 bases, the J end lost 9 bases, and 6 bases lay between the germline ends. The CDR3 protein is CASSLGPGEQFF. The CDR3 nucleotides are TGTGCCAGCAGCTTAGGCCCGGGTGAGCAGTTCTTC.